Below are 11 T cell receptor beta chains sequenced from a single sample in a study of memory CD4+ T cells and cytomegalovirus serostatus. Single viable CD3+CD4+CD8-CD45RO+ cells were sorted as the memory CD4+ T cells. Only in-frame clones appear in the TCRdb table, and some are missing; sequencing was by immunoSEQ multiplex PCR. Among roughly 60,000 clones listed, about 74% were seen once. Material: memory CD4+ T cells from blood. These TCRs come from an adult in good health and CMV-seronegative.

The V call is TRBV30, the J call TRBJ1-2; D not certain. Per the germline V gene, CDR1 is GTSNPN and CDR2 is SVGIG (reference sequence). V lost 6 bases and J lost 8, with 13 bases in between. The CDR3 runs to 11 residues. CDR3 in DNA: TGTGCCTGCTCACCTCTCGGCGGCTACACCTTC. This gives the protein CACSPLGGYTF.

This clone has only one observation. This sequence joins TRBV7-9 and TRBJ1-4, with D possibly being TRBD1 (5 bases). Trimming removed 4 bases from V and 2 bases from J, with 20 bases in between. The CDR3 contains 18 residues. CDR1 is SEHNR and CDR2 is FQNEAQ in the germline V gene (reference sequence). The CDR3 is CASSSFQGVYGTNEKLFF. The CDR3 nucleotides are TGTGCCAGCAGCTCCTTCCAAGGGGTCTATGGCACTAATGAAAAACTGTTTTTT.

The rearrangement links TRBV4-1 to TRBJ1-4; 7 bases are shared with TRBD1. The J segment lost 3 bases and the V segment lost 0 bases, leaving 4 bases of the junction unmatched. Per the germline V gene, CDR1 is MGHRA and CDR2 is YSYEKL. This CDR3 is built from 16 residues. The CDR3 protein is CASSQEYRGPNEKLFF. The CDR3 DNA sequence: TGCGCCAGCAGCCAAGAGTACAGGGGACCTAATGAAAAACTGTTTTTT.

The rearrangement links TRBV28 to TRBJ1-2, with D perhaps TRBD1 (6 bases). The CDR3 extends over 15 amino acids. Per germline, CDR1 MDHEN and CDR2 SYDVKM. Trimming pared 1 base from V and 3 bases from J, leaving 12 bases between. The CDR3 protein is CASSLSRTADYGYTF. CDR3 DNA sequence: TGTGCCAGCAGTTTATCCCGGACAGCCGACTATGGCTACACCTTC.

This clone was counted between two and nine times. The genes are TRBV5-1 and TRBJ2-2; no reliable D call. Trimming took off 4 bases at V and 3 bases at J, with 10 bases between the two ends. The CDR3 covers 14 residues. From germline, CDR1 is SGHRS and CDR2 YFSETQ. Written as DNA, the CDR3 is TGCGCCAGCAGCCTAATGGCTTACACCGGGGAGCTGTTTTTT. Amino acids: CASSLMAYTGELFF.

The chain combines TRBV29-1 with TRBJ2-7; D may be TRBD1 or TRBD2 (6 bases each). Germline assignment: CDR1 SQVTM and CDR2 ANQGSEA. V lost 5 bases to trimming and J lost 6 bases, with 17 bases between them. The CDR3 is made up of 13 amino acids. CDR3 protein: CSVTSEWGAEQYF. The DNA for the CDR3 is TGCAGCGTTACATCCGAGTGGGGGGCCGAGCAGTACTTC.

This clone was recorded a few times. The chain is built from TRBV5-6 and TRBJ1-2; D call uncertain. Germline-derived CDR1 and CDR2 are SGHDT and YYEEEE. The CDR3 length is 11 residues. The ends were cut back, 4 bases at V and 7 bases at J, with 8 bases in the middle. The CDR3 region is CASSRSTGYTF. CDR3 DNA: TGTGCCAGCAGCCGCAGCACTGGCTACACCTTC.

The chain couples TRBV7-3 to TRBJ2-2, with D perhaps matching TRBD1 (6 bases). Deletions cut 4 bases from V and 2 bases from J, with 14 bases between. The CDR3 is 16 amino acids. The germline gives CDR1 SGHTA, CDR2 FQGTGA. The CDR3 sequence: CASSSQGRGNTGELFF. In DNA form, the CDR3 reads TGTGCCAGCAGCTCACAGGGTCGAGGCAACACCGGGGAGCTGTTTTTT.

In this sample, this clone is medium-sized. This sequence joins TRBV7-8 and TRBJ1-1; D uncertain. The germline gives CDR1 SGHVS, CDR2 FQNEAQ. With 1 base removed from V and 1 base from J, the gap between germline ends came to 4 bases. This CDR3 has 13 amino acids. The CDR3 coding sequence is TGTGCCAGCAGCTTAGTAGGGAACACTGAAGCTTTCTTT. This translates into CASSLVGNTEAFF.

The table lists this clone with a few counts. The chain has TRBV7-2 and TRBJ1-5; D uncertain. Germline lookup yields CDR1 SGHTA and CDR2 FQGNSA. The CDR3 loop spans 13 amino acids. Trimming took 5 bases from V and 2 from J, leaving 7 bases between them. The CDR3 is CASSINRNQPQHF. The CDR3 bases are TGTGCCAGCAGCATAAACCGCAATCAGCCCCAGCATTTT.

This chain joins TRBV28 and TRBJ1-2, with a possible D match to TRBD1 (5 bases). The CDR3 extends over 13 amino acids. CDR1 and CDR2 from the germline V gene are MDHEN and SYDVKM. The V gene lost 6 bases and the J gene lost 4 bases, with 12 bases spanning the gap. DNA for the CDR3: TGTGCCAGCAGCCCGGGGGAGGCCTATGGCTACACCTTC. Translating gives CASSPGEAYGYTF.